This is a list of T cell receptor beta chains from one sample in a study of T cells after yellow fever vaccination. TCRdb ran MiXCR on the 5' RACE reads and lists one entry per CDR3 protein. The data hold about 630,000 distinct CDR3 sequences, with roughly 12% observed a single time. Sequences were derived from PBMCs, sampled on the day of the yellow fever booster vaccination. The receptors stem from a man aged 30-40 years who received the YFV17D yellow fever vaccine. Both conserved end residues are part of each CDR3. D genes are given only for firm matches. Size values are once, few and many counts, or a class for expanded clones, and some rows have none.

J	V	size	D	DNA	CDR3
TRBJ1-5	TRBV28	NA	TRBD1	TGTGCCAGCAGTTTCGGCAGGGGGTATTACCAGCCCCAGCATTTT	CASSFGRGYYQPQHF
TRBJ2-3	TRBV6-1	NA	NA	TGTGCCAGCAGACTAGACGGGTCCCCCCACAATGAGAGGGCAGATACGCAGTATTTT	CASRLDGSPHNERADTQYF
TRBJ2-3	TRBV28	few	TRBD2	TGTGCCAGCAGTTTACTTTCCCTAGCGGGAGAAACAGATACGCAGTATTTT	CASSLLSLAGETDTQYF
TRBJ2-1	TRBV30	few	NA	TGTGCCTGGAGTTCGGCCTTCTTCTCCTACAATGAGCAGTTCTTC	CAWSSAFFSYNEQFF
TRBJ2-5	TRBV30	few	NA	TGTGCCTGGAGTGTACAAGGCAGGGAGACCCAGTACTTC	CAWSVQGRETQYF
TRBJ2-1	TRBV12-5	NA	TRBD2	TGTGCTAGTGTCATAAGCGGGAGCGATGAGCAGTTCTTC	CASVISGSDEQFF
TRBJ2-1	TRBV5-1	NA	TRBD1	TGCGCCAGCAGCTTTCACCCGGTGGACAGGGACAGAGGCTCCTACAATGAGCAGTTCTTC	CASSFHPVDRDRGSYNEQFF
TRBJ2-3	TRBV5-6	NA	TRBD1	TGTGCCAGCAGCTTGGGACAGGGGTCTTCACAGTATTTT	CASSLGQGSSQYF
TRBJ2-7	TRBV29-1	NA	NA	TGCAGCGTGATGTATACCTACGAGCAGTACTTC	CSVMYTYEQYF
TRBJ1-4	TRBV4-3	few	NA	TGCGCCAGCAGCCAAGGGGAAGGGAGACGAGAAAAACTGTTTTTT	CASSQGEGRREKLFF
TRBJ2-7	TRBV2	NA	NA	TGTGCCAGCAGTGAACTAGCGCGTAGCTCCTACGAGCAGTACTTC	CASSELARSSYEQYF
TRBJ2-7	TRBV4-3	NA	NA	TGCGCCAGCAGCCAAGAAGTTGGCGGCTACGTGCAGTACTTC	CASSQEVGGYVQYF
TRBJ2-7	TRBV5-1	NA	TRBD1	TGCGCCAGCACCCTCCGGACAGGGAGCGACGAGCAGTACTTC	CASTLRTGSDEQYF
TRBJ2-1	TRBV7-2	few	TRBD2	TGTGCCAGCAGCACCCCGGGAGGGGAGCAGTTCTTC	CASSTPGGEQFF
TRBJ2-7	TRBV5-6	NA	TRBD2	TGTGCCAGCAGCACAACGGGGACTAGCTGGTGGGAGCAGTACTTC	CASSTTGTSWWEQYF
TRBJ2-1	TRBV5-5	NA	NA	TGTGCCAGCAGCTTCTGGGGCAACAATGAGCAGTTCTTC	CASSFWGNNEQFF
TRBJ2-7	TRBV9	NA	TRBD2	TGTGCCAGCAGCGTTGGCCCTAGCGGAGGGGCCCACGAGCAGTACTTC	CASSVGPSGGAHEQYF
TRBJ2-5	TRBV25-1	many	NA	TGTGCCAGCAGTGCCCTCGGACAGCGAGAAGAGACCCAGTACTTC	CASSALGQREETQYF
TRBJ2-3	TRBV10-2	NA	TRBD2	TGCGCCAGCAGGCTAGCGGACCGCACAGATACGCAGTATTTT	CASRLADRTDTQYF
TRBJ2-1	TRBV6-1	NA	TRBD2	TGTGCCAGCAAGCCTAGCGGGTCATACAATGAGCAGTTCTTC	CASKPSGSYNEQFF
TRBJ2-7	TRBV6-5	few	NA	TGTGCCAGCAGCTACCGGGAGACTTCGGGCGAGCAGTACTTC	CASSYRETSGEQYF
TRBJ2-1	TRBV19	NA	TRBD2	TGTGCCAGTAGGGCGTCTAGCGGGCTCACCTACAATGAGCAGTTCTTC	CASRASSGLTYNEQFF
TRBJ1-5	TRBV20-1	NA	NA	TGCAGTGCCCTACCAATATCCAGCGCTCAGCCCCAGCATTTT	CSALPISSAQPQHF
TRBJ2-7	TRBV7-2	NA	NA	TGTGCCAGCAGCTTATCGGGTGGGGCAAACTCCTACGAGCAGTACTTC	CASSLSGGANSYEQYF
TRBJ1-5	TRBV7-8	NA	TRBD1	TGTGCCAGCAGCGTACAGGGGTCGTACCAGCCCCAGCATTTT	CASSVQGSYQPQHF
TRBJ2-7	TRBV20-1	few	TRBD1	TGCAGTGCTAGGACAGGGGAACCCGAGCAGTACTTC	CSARTGEPEQYF
TRBJ2-1	TRBV7-9	few	NA	TGTGCCAGCAGCCCCGTGGGTACAAGTCTACTACTTTACAATGAGCAGTTCTTC	CASSPVGTSLLLYNEQFF
TRBJ1-1	TRBV7-9	many	NA	TGTGCCAGCAGCCCAGATGCGGATTTGGACACTGAAGCTTTCTTT	CASSPDADLDTEAFF
TRBJ2-5	TRBV18	NA	NA	TGTGCCAGCTCCAGCCTGACTTCGCAGGAGACCCAGTACTTC	CASSSLTSQETQYF
TRBJ2-7	TRBV2	few	TRBD2	TGTGCCAGCAGTGAAGGGTTGGGGACTAGCGGATTCTACGAGCAGTACTTC	CASSEGLGTSGFYEQYF
TRBJ2-7	TRBV5-5	NA	NA	TGTGCCAGCTCCCTGTCGGGTACGGACCTCTACGAGCAGTACTTC	CASSLSGTDLYEQYF
TRBJ1-5	TRBV3-1	NA	NA	TGTGCCAGCAGCCAAGGAATTGGAAGAGGATATAGCAATCAGCCCCAGCATTTT	CASSQGIGRGYSNQPQHF
TRBJ1-1	TRBV20-1	few	NA	TGCAGTGCTAAAATGGCAGGATCGAACACTGAAGCTTTCTTT	CSAKMAGSNTEAFF
TRBJ1-1	TRBV6-5	few	NA	TGTGCCAGCAGTTACTCGGGTTGGGTCTCTACCACTGAAGCTTTCTTT	CASSYSGWVSTTEAFF
TRBJ2-1	TRBV20-1	NA	NA	TGCAGTGCTAATAAGTGGTCCTACAATGAGCAGTTCTTC	CSANKWSYNEQFF
TRBJ2-2	TRBV7-9	NA	TRBD2	TGTGCCAGCACCGCCCGGAATGGGGGGGAAGTCGGGGAGCTGTTTTTT	CASTARNGGEVGELFF
TRBJ1-6	TRBV7-2	few	NA	TGTGCCAGCAACCTCCAGAGGAACTGGGGATCACCCCTCCACTTT	CASNLQRNWGSPLHF
TRBJ2-1	TRBV6-2/TRBV6-3	NA	TRBD2	TGTGCCAGCAGTTTCCGCTCGACTAGCGGGAGGGCCAATGAGCAGTTCTTC	CASSFRSTSGRANEQFF
TRBJ2-5	TRBV5-1	few	TRBD1	TGCGCCAGCAGACCCTCCGGACAGGTTAACCGTGAGACCCAGTACTTC	CASRPSGQVNRETQYF
TRBJ2-1	TRBV6-1	NA	TRBD2	TGTGCCAGCAGTGGGGGACTAGCGGGAGGGAATGAGCAGTTCTTC	CASSGGLAGGNEQFF
TRBJ1-3	TRBV25-1	NA	NA	TGTGCCAGTACACACAGGGAGAAAAACACCATATATTTT	CASTHREKNTIYF
TRBJ2-7	TRBV30	few	NA	TGTGCCTGGAGTGTAGTTGGTCCTACAATCTACGAGCAGTACTTC	CAWSVVGPTIYEQYF
TRBJ1-2	TRBV6-5	NA	TRBD1	TGTGCCAGCAGTTACCGTGAACAGGGGACGGGCTACACCTTC	CASSYREQGTGYTF
TRBJ2-5	TRBV21-1	few	NA	TGTGCCAGCAGCAAAGCGCTGATCCGGGACAGGGAGGAGACCCAGTACTTC	CASSKALIRDREETQYF
TRBJ1-1	TRBV15	few	NA	TGTGCCACCAGTAGAGATTCGAACACTGAAGCTTTCTTT	CATSRDSNTEAFF
TRBJ2-2	TRBV6-5	few	NA	TGTGCCAGCAGTTCCCCAGGGTTATCGTCCGGGGAGCTGTTTTTT	CASSSPGLSSGELFF
TRBJ2-5	TRBV28	NA	NA	TGTGCCAGCAGTCGCACAGGCGCCGCCCAAGAGACCCAGTACTTC	CASSRTGAAQETQYF